The rows below give T cell receptor beta chains drawn from one sample of a study of T-cell memory formation after mild COVID-19. TCRdb reanalysed the 5' RACE reads using MiXCR and keeps one entry per CDR3 protein. The data show roughly 110,000 distinct CDR3 sequences, with under 15% seen just once and around 25% held by the top ten. Sequenced: PBMCs or a T cell subset sorted from them (not recorded which). Receptors originate from an adult woman who had mild COVID-19 (a few samples of this study predate the infection). Cell type and time point are not known. Both conserved end residues are part of each CDR3. Fields, in order: clone size, D gene, V gene, J gene, CDR3 protein, CDR3 DNA. A D gene is named only where the DNA matches it firmly. The size entry is marked missing in some rows and otherwise reads once, few, many or a size class.

size: .
D: .
V: TRBV12-3/TRBV12-4
J: TRBJ1-2
CDR3: CASSLRAAIPGTYGYTF
DNA: TGTGCCAGCAGTTTAAGGGCCGCTATTCCCGGGACCTATGGCTACACCTTC

size: .
D: TRBD1
V: TRBV4-1
J: TRBJ1-5
CDR3: CASSLAGQGGQPQHF
DNA: TGCGCCAGCAGCCTTGCCGGACAGGGCGGTCAGCCCCAGCATTTT

size: .
D: .
V: TRBV5-3
J: TRBJ2-3
CDR3: CARSHYLLDTQYF
DNA: TGTGCCAGAAGCCACTATTTGTTAGATACGCAGTATTTT

size: few
D: TRBD1
V: TRBV5-6
J: TRBJ2-1
CDR3: CASTLTGDEQFF
DNA: TGTGCCAGCACCCTGACAGGGGATGAGCAGTTCTTC

size: few
D: TRBD1
V: TRBV11-2
J: TRBJ2-5
CDR3: CASSPTPTGAETQYF
DNA: TGTGCCAGCAGCCCCACTCCGACAGGGGCCGAGACCCAGTACTTC

size: .
D: .
V: TRBV27
J: TRBJ1-5
CDR3: CASGFNQPQHF
DNA: TGTGCCAGCGGATTCAATCAGCCCCAGCATTTT

size: few
D: TRBD1
V: TRBV4-1
J: TRBJ1-3
CDR3: CASSDGQGNEWRNTIYF
DNA: TGCGCCAGCAGCGACGGACAGGGCAATGAGTGGAGAAACACCATATATTTT

size: many
D: TRBD1
V: TRBV6-5
J: TRBJ2-3
CDR3: CASSPTPGQGMDTQYF
DNA: TGTGCCAGCAGTCCAACCCCGGGACAGGGTATGGATACGCAGTATTTT

size: .
D: .
V: TRBV4-1
J: TRBJ2-7
CDR3: CASSQDPGTINEQYF
DNA: TGCGCCAGCAGCCAAGATCCTGGGACAATTAACGAGCAGTACTTC

size: .
D: TRBD2
V: TRBV27
J: TRBJ2-1
CDR3: CASSPVLAGSSYNEQFF
DNA: TGTGCCAGCAGTCCCGTCTTAGCGGGAAGCTCCTACAATGAGCAGTTCTTC

size: many
D: .
V: TRBV7-9
J: TRBJ2-3
CDR3: CASSLVVSPDTQYF
DNA: TGTGCCAGCAGCTTAGTGGTTAGCCCAGATACGCAGTATTTT

size: many
D: .
V: TRBV15
J: TRBJ2-1
CDR3: CATSRDYGGAYNEQFF
DNA: TGTGCCACCAGCAGAGATTACGGCGGGGCCTACAATGAGCAGTTCTTC

size: .
D: TRBD1
V: TRBV4-1
J: TRBJ1-2
CDR3: CASSHPGGDRGKYGYTF
DNA: TGCGCCAGCAGCCATCCGGGGGGGGACAGGGGAAAGTATGGCTACACCTTC

size: .
D: .
V: TRBV24-1
J: TRBJ2-1
CDR3: CATSVSYNEQFF
DNA: TGTGCCACCAGTGTTTCCTACAATGAGCAGTTCTTC

size: .
D: TRBD2
V: TRBV9
J: TRBJ2-1
CDR3: CASSAYLGTSGGSSYNEQFF
DNA: TGTGCCAGCAGCGCGTATCTCGGGACTAGCGGAGGGAGCTCCTACAATGAGCAGTTCTTC

size: many
D: .
V: TRBV7-3
J: TRBJ2-5
CDR3: CASSLNSGPKETQYF
DNA: TGTGCCAGCAGCTTAAACTCCGGGCCAAAAGAGACCCAGTACTTC

size: .
D: .
V: TRBV12-3/TRBV12-4
J: TRBJ2-1
CDR3: CASSFREEQFF
DNA: TGTGCCAGCAGTTTCCGGGAAGAGCAGTTCTTC

size: .
D: TRBD2
V: TRBV11-2
J: TRBJ2-1
CDR3: CASSLVGGLGRGSYNEQFF
DNA: TGTGCCAGCAGCTTAGTGGGAGGGCTTGGTCGAGGCTCCTACAATGAGCAGTTCTTC

size: .
D: TRBD1
V: TRBV25-1
J: TRBJ1-2
CDR3: CASSGGTANYGYTF
DNA: TGTGCCAGCAGTGGCGGGACAGCTAACTATGGCTACACCTTC

size: .
D: .
V: TRBV1
J: TRBJ2-2
CDR3: CTSSQDQSSGRDTGELFF
DNA: TGCACCAGCAGCCAAGATCAGTCTAGCGGGAGAGACACCGGGGAGCTGTTTTTT

size: .
D: .
V: TRBV7-2
J: TRBJ2-7
CDR3: CASSLAFDSYEQYF
DNA: TGTGCCAGCAGCTTAGCATTCGACTCCTACGAGCAGTACTTC

size: .
D: TRBD2
V: TRBV24-1
J: TRBJ2-5
CDR3: CATSEGLAGVKETQYF
DNA: TGTGCCACCAGTGAGGGACTAGCGGGGGTCAAAGAGACCCAGTACTTC

size: few
D: .
V: TRBV24-1
J: TRBJ2-1
CDR3: CATSDKTGYYNEQFF
DNA: TGTGCCACCAGTGATAAGACAGGATACTACAATGAGCAGTTCTTC

size: few
D: .
V: TRBV7-9
J: TRBJ2-7
CDR3: CASSYRGGGEQYF
DNA: TGTGCCAGCAGCTACCGTGGAGGGGGCGAGCAGTACTTC

size: .
D: .
V: TRBV3-1
J: TRBJ1-5
CDR3: CASSQDGGSNQPQHF
DNA: TGTGCCAGCAGCCAAGACGGCGGTAGCAATCAGCCCCAGCATTTT

size: .
D: .
V: TRBV7-9
J: TRBJ2-7
CDR3: CASSSGLDPYEQYF
DNA: TGTGCCAGCAGCTCGGGACTGGACCCCTACGAGCAGTACTTC

size: few
D: TRBD1
V: TRBV7-2
J: TRBJ2-1
CDR3: CASSLPGQNIYNEQFF
DNA: TGTGCCAGCAGCTTACCGGGACAGAATATATACAATGAGCAGTTCTTC

size: many
D: TRBD1
V: TRBV6-2/TRBV6-3
J: TRBJ2-7
CDR3: CASSYLGTGEGEQYF
DNA: TGTGCCAGCAGTTACCTGGGGACAGGGGAAGGGGAGCAGTACTTC

size: many
D: TRBD2
V: TRBV12-3/TRBV12-4
J: TRBJ2-1
CDR3: CASRTSGYNEQFF
DNA: TGTGCCAGCAGGACTAGCGGCTACAATGAGCAGTTCTTC

size: .
D: TRBD1
V: TRBV6-1
J: TRBJ2-7
CDR3: CITQQGEAYEQYF
DNA: TGTATCACCCAACAGGGGGAAGCCTACGAGCAGTACTTC

size: .
D: TRBD2
V: TRBV7-9
J: TRBJ2-7
CDR3: CASSIPSGSHHEQYF
DNA: TGTGCCAGCAGCATCCCTAGCGGGAGTCACCACGAGCAGTACTTC

size: many
D: TRBD2
V: TRBV5-6
J: TRBJ2-5
CDR3: CASSLRTSGYEETQYF
DNA: TGTGCCAGCAGCTTAAGGACTAGCGGCTACGAAGAGACCCAGTACTTC

size: few
D: .
V: TRBV30
J: TRBJ1-2
CDR3: CAWSVGGQYGYTF
DNA: TGTGCCTGGAGTGTAGGGGGTCAGTATGGCTACACCTTC

size: many
D: .
V: TRBV11-2
J: TRBJ2-7
CDR3: CASSLGRSYEQYF
DNA: TGTGCCAGCAGCCTCGGACGGAGCTACGAGCAGTACTTC

size: .
D: .
V: TRBV6-1
J: TRBJ2-1
CDR3: CAASSYLGSYNEQFF
DNA: TGTGCCGCATCATCTTATTTAGGTTCCTACAATGAGCAGTTCTTC

size: .
D: .
V: TRBV21-1
J: TRBJ2-2
CDR3: CASGPFSPGSCFF
DNA: .

size: .
D: TRBD2
V: TRBV4-1
J: TRBJ2-3
CDR3: CASSQTIAGGTDTQYF
DNA: TGCGCCAGCAGCCAAACTATAGCGGGGGGCACAGATACGCAGTATTTT

size: few
D: .
V: TRBV12-3/TRBV12-4
J: TRBJ2-1
CDR3: CASSSPQKDSYNEQFF
DNA: TGTGCCAGCAGTTCCCCCCAAAAGGACTCCTACAATGAGCAGTTCTTC

size: few
D: .
V: TRBV6-2/TRBV6-3
J: TRBJ2-1
CDR3: CASSYSYYNEQFF
DNA: TGTGCCAGCAGTTATTCCTACTACAATGAGCAGTTCTTC

size: many
D: TRBD1
V: TRBV7-6
J: TRBJ2-7
CDR3: CASSLGQGDLYEQYF
DNA: TGTGCCAGCAGCTTAGGACAGGGTGATCTCTACGAGCAGTACTTC

size: .
D: TRBD2
V: TRBV3-1
J: TRBJ2-1
CDR3: CASSHGLAGDDEQFF
DNA: TGTGCCAGCAGCCATGGACTAGCGGGAGATGATGAGCAGTTCTTC

size: .
D: .
V: TRBV7-6
J: TRBJ2-2
CDR3: CASSLDPGALNTGELFF
DNA: TGTGCCAGCAGCTTAGACCCCGGGGCCTTGAACACCGGGGAGCTGTTTTTT

size: .
D: .
V: TRBV3-1
J: TRBJ2-3
CDR3: CASSVRDLGDTQYF
DNA: TGTGCCAGCAGCGTCCGGGACCTGGGAGATACGCAGTATTTT

size: .
D: TRBD1
V: TRBV12-3/TRBV12-4
J: TRBJ1-1
CDR3: CASSGGTGTNTEAFF
DNA: TGTGCCAGCAGTGGAGGGACAGGGACGAACACTGAAGCTTTCTTT

size: .
D: .
V: TRBV12-3/TRBV12-4
J: TRBJ1-2
CDR3: CASSPPGNYGYTF
DNA: TGTGCCAGCAGCCCTCCGGGTAACTATGGCTACACCTTC

size: few
D: .
V: TRBV4-1
J: TRBJ1-1
CDR3: CASSQGGDRANGEAFF
DNA: TGCGCCAGCAGCCAAGGGGGCGACAGAGCGAACGGTGAAGCTTTCTTT

size: few
D: .
V: TRBV4-1
J: TRBJ2-7
CDR3: CASSLSTAYEQYF
DNA: TGCGCCAGCAGCCTCTCGACAGCCTACGAGCAGTACTTC

size: .
D: TRBD2
V: TRBV10-3
J: TRBJ2-7
CDR3: CASRDTSGGAPYEQYF
DNA: TGTGCCTCAAGGGATACTAGCGGGGGTGCCCCCTACGAGCAGTACTTC

size: few
D: .
V: TRBV5-4
J: TRBJ2-7
CDR3: CASSLEKSRYEQYF
DNA: TGTGCCAGCAGCTTGGAAAAGTCACGGTACGAGCAGTACTTC

size: few
D: .
V: TRBV27
J: TRBJ2-3
CDR3: CASMNWDTQYF
DNA: TGTGCCAGCATGAACTGGGATACGCAGTATTTT

size: .
D: TRBD1
V: TRBV6-2/TRBV6-3
J: TRBJ2-7
CDR3: CASSLDRVGHEQYF
DNA: TGTGCCAGCAGTTTGGACAGGGTAGGCCACGAGCAGTACTTC

size: many
D: TRBD2
V: TRBV29-1
J: TRBJ2-5
CDR3: CSAETSGRETQYF
DNA: TGCAGCGCCGAAACTAGCGGGAGGGAGACCCAGTACTTC